A single sample gave rise to the 11 T cell receptor beta chains below, sequenced in a study of CDR3 diversity in severe acne. In TCRdb, the PCR reads were re-called with MiXCR into one record per CDR3 protein. The sample consists of almost 85,000 distinct CDR3 sequences, around 50% of them appearing once. The sample consisted of blood. The receptors were gathered from a male donor in good health, without acne.

This clonotype was counted ten times or more. The chain links TRBV19 to TRBJ2-7; 9 bases agree with TRBD1. Losses at the gene ends were 3 bases for V and 5 bases for J; bases not matched to a gene: 2. The CDR3 is 13 amino acids. The germline CDR1 and CDR2 sequences are LNHDA and SQIVND (reference sequence). CDR3 sequence: CASSIGQGNEQYF. CDR3 DNA: TGTGCCAGTAGTATCGGACAGGGGAACGAGCAGTACTTC.

This clonotype was recorded many times. The chain links TRBV4-1 to TRBJ2-7; D might be TRBD1 (6 bases). The CDR3 is made up of 15 amino acids. Germline V gene data show CDR1 as MGHRA and CDR2 as YSYEKL. The V and J ends lost 1 base and 3 bases respectively, with 13 bases between them. The CDR3 DNA is TGCGCCAGCAGCCAAGTCGGACAGCCCTTCTACGAGCAGTACTTC. This encodes CASSQVGQPFYEQYF.

This clonotype is classed as medium-sized. V usage is TRBV20-1 and J usage is TRBJ2-3; D is possibly TRBD1 (5 bases). CDR3 length: 15 residues. The V gene lost 1 base and the J gene lost 2 bases, with 13 bases spanning the gap. Germline V gene data show CDR1 as DFQATT and CDR2 as SNEGSKA (reference sequence). The CDR3 spells CSARGGRSLTDTQYF. In DNA form, the CDR3 reads TGCAGTGCTAGAGGGGGCCGCTCACTCACAGATACGCAGTATTTT.

The gene calls are TRBV24-1 and TRBJ1-5; D not certain. The V end was cut by 12 bases, the J end by 1 base, with 6 bases between. The CDR3 is 11 amino acids. Germline-derived CDR1 and CDR2 are KGHDR and SFDVKD. CDR3 sequence reads: CAGESNQPQHF. CDR3 bases: TGTGCCGGGGAGAGCAATCAGCCCCAGCATTTT.

This clonotype showed up just a few times. The genes are TRBV20-1 and TRBJ1-2; weak D call: TRBD1 (5 bases). Germline V lookup: CDR1 DFQATT, CDR2 SNEGSKA (reference sequence). The length of the CDR3 is 14 residues. V shed 1 base and J shed 3 bases, with 12 bases lying between them. The CDR3 is CSARVGGRDYGYTF. The CDR3 bases are TGCAGTGCTAGAGTGGGGGGTAGGGACTATGGCTACACCTTC.

The CDR3 region is CSVEGVVGADSYEQYF. CDR3 nucleotide sequence: TGCAGCGTTGAAGGAGTTGTAGGGGCAGATTCCTACGAGCAGTACTTC. The chain joins TRBV29-1 to TRBJ2-7; D might be TRBD1 (5 bases). The CDR3 has 16 amino acids. CDR1 and CDR2 (germline): SQVTM, ANQGSEA. With 1 base removed from V and 1 base from J, the gap between germline ends came to 17 bases.

This clonotype was counted many times. The V gene is TRBV5-1, the J gene TRBJ2-3; D is perhaps TRBD2 (5 bases). The CDR3 runs to 15 residues. V lost 2 bases and J lost 3, with 13 bases in between. Per the germline V gene, CDR1 is SGHRS and CDR2 is YFSETQ. The CDR3 sequence: CASSLPAGDTDTQYF. The DNA of the CDR3 is TGCGCCAGCAGCTTACCAGCCGGGGATACAGATACGCAGTATTTT.

This clonotype is medium-sized within its sample. The CDR3 DNA is TGCAGCGTGGAGGGACAGACCTCTTACAATGAGCAGTTCTTC. Translated: CSVEGQTSYNEQFF. The rearrangement joins TRBV29-1 to TRBJ2-1, with a tentative D call TRBD1 (7 bases). Between the trimmed V and J ends, which lost 6 bases and 4 bases, there was a span of 16 bases. CDR3 length: 14 residues. CDR1 and CDR2 (germline): SQVTM, ANQGSEA.

CDR3 DNA sequence: TGTGCCAGCTCACCACCCCACAGGGAAGGCTACACCTTC. Amino acid sequence: CASSPPHREGYTF. The genes are TRBV18 and TRBJ1-2, with a possible D match to TRBD1 (6 bases). Trimming took 0 bases from V and 8 from J, leaving 10 bases between them. The length of the CDR3 is 13 residues. Germline V gene sequence: CDR1 KGHSH, CDR2 LQKENI.

On this clonotype: It may be a read error: a sequence one base away is much more abundant. The rearrangement uses TRBV2 and TRBJ2-5; the D gene is possibly TRBD1 (6 bases). The length of the CDR3 is 12 residues. Germline V gene data show CDR1 as SNHLY and CDR2 as FYNNEI. Written as DNA, the CDR3 is TGTGCCGGCAGTCCCGGGACACGCAGCTTGGGGTTC. It yields the protein CAGSPGTRSLGF. Combining the CDR3 with reference TRBV2 and TRBJ2-5 gives the whole variable domain EPEVTQTPSHQVTQMGQEVILRCVPISNHLYFYWYRQILGQKVEFLVSFYNNEISEKSEIFDDQFSVERPDGSNFTLKIRSTKLEDSAMYFCAGSPGTRSLGFGPGTRLLVL.

The rearrangement uses TRBV5-1 and TRBJ1-1; TRBD1 aligns across 7 bases. The junction had 5 bases not matched to a gene; V was cut back by 0 bases and J by 0 bases. The CDR3 has 16 amino acids. Germline V gene lookup returns CDR1 SGHRS and CDR2 YFSETQ. This CDR3 is CASSLEQGPLNTEAFF. CDR3 sequence (DNA): TGCGCCAGCAGCTTGGAACAGGGGCCATTGAACACTGAAGCTTTCTTT.